Given below is one TCR beta chain in context. Antigen: not known. Generated by immunoSEQ multiplex PCR, the TCRdb table keeps only in-frame clones and is missing some. The table has 130,000 or so clones, approximately 90% seen once; the top ten hold about 7%. This sample is part of a study of T cell responses to AZD1222 COVID-19 vaccine. Whole-study results and caveats: None of the repertoires were sampled until the peak T cell response had passed. Females outnumbered males among donors, who were mostly white British; clonal diversity was possibly underestimated. Only 5 to 7 AZD1222 recipients were seropositive at baseline.

CDR1 is SGHAT, CDR2 FQNNGV, per germline. Deletions cut 5 bases from V and 9 bases from J, with 19 bases between. This CDR3 is built from 14 residues. The chain is built from TRBV11-2 and TRBJ2-5; maybe TRBD1 (6 bases). The sequencing used peripheral blood, collected on day 0 of AZD1222 vaccination. The receptor was derived from an adult in good health. The CDR3 nucleotides read TGTGCCAGCAGCAATAGGGTGGGGGCCTTGGCCCAGTACTTC. Translation: CASSNRVGALAQYF.